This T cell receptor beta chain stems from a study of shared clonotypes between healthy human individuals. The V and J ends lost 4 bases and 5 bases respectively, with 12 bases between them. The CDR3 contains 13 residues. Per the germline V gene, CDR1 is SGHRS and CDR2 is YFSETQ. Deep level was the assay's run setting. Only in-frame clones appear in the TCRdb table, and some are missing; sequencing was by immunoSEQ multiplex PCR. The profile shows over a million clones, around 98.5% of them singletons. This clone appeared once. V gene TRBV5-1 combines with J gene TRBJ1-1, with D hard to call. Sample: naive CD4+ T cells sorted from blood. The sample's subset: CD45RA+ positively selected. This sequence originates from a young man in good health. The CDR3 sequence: CASSTGRPTEAFF. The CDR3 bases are TGCGCCAGCAGCACCGGACGGCCGACTGAAGCTTTCTTT.